What follows describes a single TCR beta chain. This clonotype came up many times. It lacks a known antigen. The sample holds no much larger clone one base away, and base qualities are not on file. From the cysteine through the phenylalanine, the CDR3 covers 15 amino acids. The read is trimmed to its CDR3 DNA, 45 bases read in frame from base 1. For CDR1 and CDR2, the germline V gene (reference sequence) lists PRHDT and FYEKMQ. The junction shows trimming of 5 bases on V and 3 bases on J, plus 17 bases between the germline ends. The intended sense of this specimen's time point label: around 42 days after influenza vaccine administration. These data belong to a study of response to subunit inactivated influenza vaccine (dated by TCRdb to the late 2010s). Background for the entire study: Deep quantitative T cell receptor repertoire profiling was used in the study to track responses to a trivalent subunit inactivated influenza vaccine.

Library preparation employed RT-PCR. Sequenced on an Illumina HiSeq 2500. TCRdb reran the public reads through fastp at Q25 and MiXCR, keeping productive beta chains. Each record represents a unique CDR3 protein, reported with the most common genes and DNA among its rows. In all, the sample holds some 500,000 distinct CDR3 sequences, and 10% to 15% of those were seen once. The biggest ten clones account for over 10% of the sample. What the authors observed across the whole study: The authors proposed that each seasonal influenza vaccination may bring in only a limited number of new T cells.

The sample was PBMCs from blood, taken 45 days after vaccination. The clonotype comes from a man aged 45-60 years who received an inactivated influenza vaccine. Donor details come from another sample of the same person, matched by shared clones. The rearranged chain carries TRBV13 and TRBJ2-7; the D gene is possibly TRBD2, with 5 bases matching. At the DNA level, the sequence is TGTGCCAGCAGCCCCAACGCCCGGGGATACTACGAGCAGTACTTC. This yields the protein CASSPNARGYYEQYF.